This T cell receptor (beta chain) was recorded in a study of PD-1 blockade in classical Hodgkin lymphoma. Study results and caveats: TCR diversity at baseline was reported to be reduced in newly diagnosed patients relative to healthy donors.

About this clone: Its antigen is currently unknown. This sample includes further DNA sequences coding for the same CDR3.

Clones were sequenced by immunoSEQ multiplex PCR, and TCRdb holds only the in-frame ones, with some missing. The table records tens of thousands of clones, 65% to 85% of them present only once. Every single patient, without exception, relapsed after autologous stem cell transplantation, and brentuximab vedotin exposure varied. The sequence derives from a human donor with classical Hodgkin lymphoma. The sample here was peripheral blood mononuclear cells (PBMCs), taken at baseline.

The CDR3 bases are TGCGCCAGCAGCTTGTCAGGGGTTAATGAAAAACTGTTTTTT. Its translation: CASSLSGVNEKLFF. The chain links TRBV5-1 to TRBJ1-4, with D perhaps TRBD1 (6 bases). Germline CDR1 SGHRS, CDR2 YFSETQ. V was clipped by 1 base and J by 4 bases, with 8 bases between them. This CDR3 spans 14 amino acids.